The 8 T cell receptor beta chains below come from one sample, sequenced in a study of CD8 T cells in ankylosing spondylitis. Each CDR3 protein is one row after TCRdb ran MiXCR on the 5' RACE reads. The table lists approximately 520,000 distinct CDR3 sequences, about 5.4% of them singletons. No antigens are known for them. Overall study findings and caveats: Within ankylosing spondylitis blood, a TCR beta motif made up of several highly homologous variants appeared to be characteristic.

Material: blood, either unsorted or a sorted T cell fraction (not recorded which). Source of these receptors: a male donor with ankylosing spondylitis.

This clonotype was counted ten times or more. V gene TRBV6-2 or TRBV6-3 combines with J gene TRBJ1-2, with D hard to call. CDR1 is MNHEY, CDR2 SVGEGT, per germline. This CDR3 contains 11 residues. V was pared by 5 bases and J by 4 bases, with 5 bases between. This chain's CDR3 is CASSRVYGYTF. In nucleotides, the CDR3 is TGTGCCAGCAGTCGGGTCTATGGCTACACCTTC.

This clonotype was seen at least ten times. This rearrangement joins TRBV20-1 to TRBJ1-2, with D hard to call. Trimming removed 8 bases at V and 8 bases at J, with 24 bases between. The length of the CDR3 is 14 residues. CDR1 DFQATT and CDR2 SNEGSKA come from the germline V gene (reference sequence). CDR3 amino acids: CSPLVGTSLGGYTF. The CDR3 DNA reads TGCAGTCCGCTAGTTGGCACGAGCCTAGGGGGCTACACCTTC.

This clonotype was seen repeatedly, ten times or more. CDR3 sequence: CSAREGATNYGYTF. The CDR3 DNA is TGCAGTGCTAGAGAGGGTGCAACTAACTATGGCTACACCTTC. The genes are TRBV20-1 and TRBJ1-2; D remains ambiguous. CDR1 and CDR2 (germline): DFQATT, SNEGSKA (reference sequence). This CDR3 region has 14 residues. V was trimmed by 0 bases and J by 0 bases, leaving 8 bases between them.

Ten or more counts support this clonotype. The genes are TRBV13 and TRBJ1-1; TRBD1 is a possible D gene (5 bases). With 0 bases removed from V and 11 bases from J, the gap between germline ends came to 10 bases. In germline, CDR1 is PRHDT, CDR2 FYEKMQ (reference sequence). The CDR3 consists of 12 residues. CDR3 sequence reads: CASSLGGEKAFF. DNA for the CDR3: TGTGCCAGCAGCTTAGGGGGGGAGAAGGCTTTCTTT.

This clonotype was recorded many times. DNA for the CDR3: TGTGCCAGCATGTTCAGGGTCAACACCGGGGAGCTGTTTTTT. Amino acid sequence: CASMFRVNTGELFF. The chain couples TRBV5-5 to TRBJ2-2; maybe TRBD1 (5 bases). Germline lookup yields CDR1 SGHKS and CDR2 YYEKEE (reference sequence). This CDR3 is 14 amino acids long. Trimming took 6 bases from V and 2 from J, leaving 11 bases between them.

This clonotype appeared many times. The chain employs TRBV29-1 and TRBJ2-3, with a possible D match to TRBD2 (6 bases). Germline values: CDR1 SQVTM, CDR2 ANQGSEA. Trimming shortened V by 4 bases and J by 5 bases, and 10 bases separated the two germline ends. CDR3 length: 12 residues. The CDR3 is CSVGAAGDTQYF. The CDR3 coding sequence is TGCAGCGTTGGGGCAGCGGGAGATACGCAGTATTTT.

This clonotype was detected ten times or more. This CDR3 is CASSVRPGTEAFF. As DNA, the CDR3 is TGTGCCAGCAGCGTTAGGCCCGGCACTGAAGCTTTCTTT. V is TRBV9 and J is TRBJ1-1; D is unresolved. CDR3 size: 13 residues. Germline V gene lookup returns CDR1 SGDLS and CDR2 YYNGEE. V was shortened by 2 bases and J by 4 bases, with 9 bases between the two germline ends.

The chain is built from TRBV20-1 and TRBJ2-2, with D possibly TRBD2 on 6 matching bases. Germline values: CDR1 DFQATT, CDR2 SNEGSKA (reference sequence). The CDR3 runs 14 residues. The V end lost 3 bases, the J end lost 5 bases, and 13 bases lay between the germline ends. CDR3: CSARMGGRTGELFF. The CDR3 DNA reads TGCAGTGCTAGGATGGGGGGTCGAACCGGGGAGCTGTTTTTT.